Presented here are 20 T cell receptor beta chains from one specimen sequenced in a study of blood T cell repertoires in COVID-19. Assay: immunoSEQ multiplex PCR; the TCRdb copy retains only in-frame clones and omits some. The data show around 55,000 clones, approximately 85% seen once. Sequenced sample: peripheral blood. The receptors stem from a human donor in a cohort sampled during active COVID-19.

DNA of the CDR3: TGTGCCAGCAGTGGGGAGGGGTTGGCGCACATTCAGTACTTC. Translated: CASSGEGLAHIQYF. This rearrangement joins TRBV2 to TRBJ2-4, with 7 bases matching TRBD2. The CDR3 has 14 residues. V lost 4 bases to trimming and J lost 8 bases; unmatched junction nucleotides: 8. Germline CDR1 and CDR2: SNHLY and FYNNEI. Variable domain in full (rest from reference TRBV2 and TRBJ2-4): EPEVTQTPSHQVTQMGQEVILRCVPISNHLYFYWYRQILGQKVEFLVSFYNNEISEKSEIFDDQFSVERPDGSNFTLKIRSTKLEDSAMYFCASSGEGLAHIQYFGAGTRLSVL.

CDR3 in amino acids: CASRKDRDSSYEQYF. In nucleotides, the CDR3 is TGCGCCAGCAGAAAAGACCGGGACAGTTCCTACGAGCAGTACTTC. The chain couples TRBV5-1 to TRBJ2-7; 7 bases match TRBD1. After removal of 5 bases from V and 1 base from J, the junction contained 9 bases not matched to a gene. The CDR3 length is 15 residues. CDR1 SGHRS and CDR2 YFSETQ come from the germline V gene.

The J gene is TRBJ1-3, the V gene TRBV4-2, with D unresolved. This CDR3 comprises 14 residues. V lost 0 bases to trimming and J lost 4 bases, with 7 bases between them. From germline, CDR1 is LGHNA and CDR2 YNFKEQ. The CDR3 DNA sequence: TGTGCCAGCAGCCAAGAGGGCTCCGGAAACACCATATATTTT. It yields the protein CASSQEGSGNTIYF.

This chain connects TRBV6-5 to TRBJ1-1; D gene unclear. The CDR3 runs to 14 residues. Trimming cost V 2 bases and J 5 bases, with 12 bases left between them. The germline CDR1 and CDR2 sequences are MNHEY and SVGAGI. The CDR3 protein is CASSYQGRETEAFF. CDR3 nucleotide sequence: TGTGCCAGCAGTTACCAAGGGAGAGAGACTGAAGCTTTCTTT.

This clone was recorded once. The genes are TRBV9 and TRBJ2-1; 8 bases line up with TRBD2. The CDR3 consists of 14 residues. The germline V gene encodes CDR1 SGDLS and CDR2 YYNGEE. The V segment lost 2 bases and the J segment 8 bases; nucleotides outside the gene matches: 6. In DNA, the CDR3 is TGTGCCAGCAGCGTTGGGACTAGGAGCTATGAGCAGTTCTTC. Translated: CASSVGTRSYEQFF. Variable domain in full (rest from reference TRBV9 and TRBJ2-1): DSGVTQTPKHLITATGQRVTLRCSPRSGDLSVYWYQQSLDQGLQFLIQYYNGEERAKGNILERFSAQQFPDLHSELNLSSLELGDSALYFCASSVGTRSYEQFFGPGTRLTVL.

The genes are TRBV28 and TRBJ2-5, with a tentative D call TRBD1 (5 bases). Germline V CDR1 and CDR2: MDHEN, SYDVKM. The CDR3 totals 13 residues. With 8 bases removed from V and 4 bases from J, the gap between germline ends came to 14 bases. The CDR3 is CASQTALRETQYF. CDR3 sequence (DNA): TGTGCCAGCCAGACAGCCCTCCGAGAGACCCAGTACTTC. Full variable domain (missing parts from reference TRBV28 and TRBJ2-5): DVKVTQSSRYLVKRTGEKVFLECVQDMDHENMFWYRQDPGLGLRLIYFSYDVKMKEKGDIPEGYSVSREKKERFSLILESASTNQTSMYLCASQTALRETQYFGPGTRLLVL.

The rearrangement links TRBV10-3 to TRBJ2-7; 14 nucleotides agree with TRBD2. The V and J ends lost 11 bases and 0 bases, in that order; junction bases with no gene match: 12. The germline gives CDR1 ENHRY, CDR2 SYGVKD. CDR3 length: 17 residues. The CDR3 here is CAARGTGTSGSSYEQYF. Here the CDR3 DNA reads TGTGCCGCCCGCGGGACCGGGACTAGCGGGAGCTCCTACGAGCAGTACTTC.

The chain joins TRBV2 to TRBJ1-2; 9 bases fit TRBD1. The V and J ends lost 6 bases and 5 bases, in that order; junction bases with no gene match: 10. The CDR3 spans 15 residues. Germline CDR1 is SNHLY and CDR2 is FYNNEI. In DNA, the CDR3 is TGTGCCAGCAGGGGACCGGGACAGGGATTATATGGCTACACCTTC. This gives the protein CASRGPGQGLYGYTF. The full variable domain, its missing parts supplied by reference TRBV2 and TRBJ1-2, is EPEVTQTPSHQVTQMGQEVILRCVPISNHLYFYWYRQILGQKVEFLVSFYNNEISEKSEIFDDQFSVERPDGSNFTLKIRSTKLEDSAMYFCASRGPGQGLYGYTFGSGTRLTVV.

This clone is deemed large (0.1 to 1%). V is TRBV19 and J is TRBJ2-7, with D perhaps matching TRBD2 (6 bases). Per the germline V gene, CDR1 is LNHDA and CDR2 is SQIVND (reference sequence). There are 16 residues in the CDR3. V dropped 6 bases and J dropped 3 bases, with 21 bases sitting between them. Written as DNA, the CDR3 is TGTGCCAGTAGCCCGGACTGGGGCGGACTAAGCTACGAGCAGTACTTC. Translated, it gives CASSPDWGGLSYEQYF.

This chain uses TRBV18 with TRBJ2-7; possibly TRBD1 for D (6 bases). The CDR3 has 14 amino acids. V lost 8 bases and J 0 bases, leaving 14 bases between the germline ends. In germline, CDR1 is KGHSH, CDR2 LQKENI. Written as DNA, the CDR3 is TGTGCCAGCCCGGGCAGGGGCTACTCCTACGAGCAGTACTTC. Residues: CASPGRGYSYEQYF.

The chain recombines TRBV2 with TRBJ2-5, with D possibly TRBD2 on 6 matching bases. Germline CDR1 and CDR2: SNHLY and FYNNEI. V was cut by 3 bases and J by 5 bases, with 16 bases left in between. The CDR3 consists of 15 residues. CDR3 nucleotide sequence: TGTGCCAGCAGTGACTTTAGCGGCCGAGGGGAGACCCAGTACTTC. The encoded protein is CASSDFSGRGETQYF.

The V gene is TRBV4-3, the J gene TRBJ2-5, with D possibly matching TRBD2 (6 bases). The germline V gene encodes CDR1 LGHNA and CDR2 YSLEER. V was pared by 0 bases and J by 4 bases, with 12 bases between. The CDR3 covers 15 residues. The CDR3 spells CASSQDYRGAETQYF. CDR3 DNA: TGCGCCAGCAGCCAAGACTATCGCGGGGCAGAGACCCAGTACTTC.

The J gene is TRBJ2-3, the V gene TRBV6-2 or TRBV6-3; D gene uncertain. The CDR3 runs 12 residues. Per germline, CDR1 MNHEY and CDR2 SVGEGT. V was shortened by 0 bases and J by 5 bases, with 3 bases between the two germline ends. The CDR3 region has the DNA TGTGCCAGCAGTTACTCCGGAGATACGCAGTATTTT. This translates into CASSYSGDTQYF.

CDR3 residues: CATIPGLAGGEQFF. The CDR3 DNA is TGTGCCACCATACCGGGACTAGCGGGCGGTGAGCAGTTCTTC. This rearrangement joins TRBV19 to TRBJ2-1, with 12 bases that match TRBD2. Germline CDR1 LNHDA, CDR2 SQIVND (reference sequence). CDR3 length equals 14 residues. V was pared by 10 bases and J by 9 bases, with 10 bases of the junction left unmatched.

This chain links TRBV19 with TRBJ1-1, with D possibly matching TRBD1 (5 bases). CDR1 and CDR2 (germline): LNHDA, SQIVND (reference sequence). Trimming cost V 7 bases and J 4 bases, with 16 bases left between them. The CDR3 contains 14 residues. CDR3 amino acids: CASTVGGKGTEAFF. CDR3 DNA sequence: TGTGCCAGTACCGTCGGGGGGAAAGGCACTGAAGCTTTCTTT.

This sequence joins TRBV4-1 and TRBJ1-1, with D possibly TRBD1 on 6 matching bases. Trimming left V 0 bases short and J 0 bases short, with 14 bases between. Per the germline V gene, CDR1 is MGHRA and CDR2 is YSYEKL. This CDR3 spans 17 amino acids. The CDR3 DNA reads as TGCGCCAGCAGCCAAGATCCCCGGGGGGGCATGAACACTGAAGCTTTCTTT. Translation: CASSQDPRGGMNTEAFF.

V is TRBV28 and J is TRBJ2-3; D not resolved. Deletions cut 2 bases from V and 0 bases from J, with 9 bases between. Per germline, CDR1 MDHEN and CDR2 SYDVKM. The CDR3 extends over 15 amino acids. CDR3 DNA sequence: TGTGCCAGCAGTTTAGGTCCTAGTAGCACAGATACGCAGTATTTT. Translated, it gives CASSLGPSSTDTQYF.

This sequence joins TRBV7-2 and TRBJ1-5, with 7 bases matching TRBD1. V shed 5 bases, J shed 0 bases, and the junction held 7 bases outside the gene matches. CDR1 SGHTA and CDR2 FQGNSA come from the germline V gene. CDR3 length: 16 amino acids. The CDR3 region is CASSAQGGYSNQPQHF. CDR3 in DNA: TGTGCCAGCAGCGCCCAGGGGGGTTATAGCAATCAGCCCCAGCATTTT.

In this sample, this clone turned up once. This chain uses TRBV18 with TRBJ2-5; D unresolved. The CDR3 sequence is 13 residues long. Trimming took off 3 bases at V and 5 bases at J, with 10 bases between the two ends. Germline values: CDR1 KGHSH, CDR2 LQKENI. CDR3 protein: CASSPVLRETQYF. CDR3 nucleotide sequence: TGTGCCAGCTCACCGGTCCTGAGGGAGACCCAGTACTTC.

This clone has only one observation. This chain joins TRBV3-1 (or the pseudogene TRBV3-2) and TRBJ1-2; no clear D. V lost 4 bases, J lost 4 bases, and 13 bases lay in between. The CDR3 has 14 residues. The germline gives CDR1 LGHDT, CDR2 YNNKEL (reference sequence). CDR3 in DNA: TGTGCCAGCAGCCCACCCGGTCGCGGCTATGGCTACACCTTC. Residues: CASSPPGRGYGYTF.